Presented here are 14 T cell receptor beta chains from one specimen sequenced in a study of blood T cells in healthy people across ages. A sample-barcoded 5' primer and a J-beta primer mix were used in a second PCR of roughly 7 to 11 cycles. Each CDR3 protein is one row after TCRdb ran MiXCR on the 5' RACE reads. Of 1,500,000 or so distinct CDR3 sequences in the sample, approximately 59% were seen once. The sequencing sample was made of blood. These receptors all come from a man aged 18 to 35 in good health.

This clonotype was observed a handful of times. In DNA, the CDR3 is TGTGCCAGCAGTTTTGTTGCATACGAGCAGTACTTC. Protein sequence: CASSFVAYEQYF. The chain has TRBV12-3 or TRBV12-4 and TRBJ2-7; D remains unclear. V dropped 3 bases and J dropped 4 bases, with 7 bases sitting between them. This CDR3 has 12 amino acids.

This clonotype has a handful of counts. CDR3 in amino acids: CASSLVTRETQYF. The CDR3 DNA is TGCGCCAGCAGCTTGGTAACTAGAGAGACCCAGTACTTC. The rearrangement joins TRBV5-1 to TRBJ2-5; D may be TRBD2 (5 bases). Germline CDR1 SGHRS, CDR2 YFSETQ. Deletions cut 0 bases from V and 4 bases from J, with 7 bases between. The CDR3 covers 13 residues.

This clonotype was counted a few times. This chain connects TRBV12-3 or TRBV12-4 to TRBJ2-5, with D possibly TRBD2 on 5 matching bases. V was clipped by 5 bases and J by 1 base, with 14 bases between them. The CDR3 is made up of 15 amino acids. The CDR3 reads CASSLPLSGQETQYF. The CDR3 bases are TGTGCCAGCAGTCTCCCCCTGAGCGGCCAAGAGACCCAGTACTTC.

Comment on this clonotype: The DNA is omitted, as the CDR3 cannot be located on it reliably, and the CDR3 follows TCRdb's listing. This rearrangement joins TRBV29-1 to TRBJ1-2; TRBD1 is the table's D call, not checked against the DNA. The germline gives CDR1 SQVTM, CDR2 ANQGSEA. The CDR3 comprises 11 residues, both ends counted. The CDR3 loop is CSAQGSYGCNF.

The rearrangement joins TRBV5-5 to TRBJ1-2; TRBD1 might be the D (5 bases). Looked up from germline, CDR1 is SGHKS and CDR2 is YYEKEE (reference sequence). The CDR3 consists of 16 residues. The V end was cut by 3 bases, the J end by 5 bases, with 20 bases between. CDR3 loop: CASSYAMGDRMYGYTF. CDR3 coding DNA: TGTGCCAGCAGCTATGCCATGGGGGATAGGATGTATGGCTACACCTTC.

This chain links TRBV27 with TRBJ1-2; TRBD1 is a possible D gene (5 bases). This CDR3 is 14 amino acids long. V was clipped by 6 bases and J by 3 bases, with 14 bases between them. Germline V gene lookup returns CDR1 MNHEY and CDR2 SMNVEV (reference sequence). CDR3 nucleotides: TGTGCCAGCAGCCTAACGGGGGTACACTATGGCTACACCTTC. Protein: CASSLTGVHYGYTF.

This clonotype was counted only a few times. A read error may be the cause here, since a much bigger clone is one base away. J is TRBJ2-5 and V is TRBV11-2, with 7 bases identical to TRBD2. The J call could be wrong; TRBJ2-7 is a better fit for the DNA end. The CDR3 covers 15 residues. Per germline, CDR1 SGHAT and CDR2 FQNNGV. The CDR3 protein is CASSWGGGNAYEQYF. CDR3 nucleotide sequence: TGTGCCAGCAGCTGGGGGGGGGGTAACGCCTACGAGCAGTACTTC.

In its sample, this clonotype was seen a few times. The chain has TRBV7-2 and TRBJ1-6; D perhaps matches TRBD1 (5 bases). Deletions cut 1 base from V and 7 bases from J, with 11 bases between. This CDR3 comprises 15 residues. CDR1 and CDR2 (germline): SGHTA, FQGNSA. CDR3 DNA: TGTGCCAGCAGCTTAGAGGCAGGGACGAATTCACCCCTCCACTTT. It is translated as CASSLEAGTNSPLHF.

Concerning this clonotype itself: A much more abundant neighbour one base away suggests this may be a read error. J is TRBJ2-7 and V is TRBV18; D unresolved. Germline V lookup: CDR1 KGHSH, CDR2 LQKENI. Trimming pared 0 bases from V and 0 bases from J, leaving 9 bases between. This CDR3 contains 15 residues. In nucleotides, the CDR3 is TGTGCCAGCTCACCACCGCTCGACGGCTCCTACGAGCAGTACTTC. Translation gives CASSPPLDGSYEQYF. Variable domain in full (rest from reference TRBV18 and TRBJ2-7): NAGVMQNPRHLVRRRGQEARLRCSPMKGHSHVYWYRQLPEEGLKFMVYLQKENIIDESGMPKERFSAEFPKEGPSILRIQQVVRGDSAAYFCASSPPLDGSYEQYFGPGTRLTVT.

This chain connects TRBV20-1 to TRBJ1-4; 7 bases align to TRBD1. The CDR3 loop spans 13 amino acids. The V and J ends lost 6 bases and 7 bases, in that order; junction bases with no gene match: 8. Per germline, CDR1 DFQATT and CDR2 SNEGSKA (reference sequence). The chain's CDR3 is CSANRGIGEKLFF. The CDR3 region has the DNA TGCAGTGCAAACAGGGGCATCGGTGAAAAACTGTTTTTT.

The J gene is TRBJ2-7, the V gene TRBV20-1, with no clear D. The ends were cut back, 3 bases at V and 1 base at J, with 16 bases in the middle. The CDR3 covers 15 residues. The germline V gene has CDR1 DFQATT and CDR2 SNEGSKA (reference sequence). CDR3 sequence reads: CSASPWWLESYEQYF. The CDR3 coding sequence is TGCAGTGCTAGCCCCTGGTGGCTAGAGTCCTACGAGCAGTACTTC.

This clonotype has ten or more counts. V and J are TRBV25-1 and TRBJ2-1; no firm D call. In germline, CDR1 is MGHDK, CDR2 SYGVNS. V lost 7 bases, J lost 0 bases, and 10 bases lay in between. The CDR3 is 14 amino acids. The CDR3 sequence: CASTPMSSYNEQFF. The CDR3 DNA reads TGTGCCAGCACCCCGATGAGCTCCTACAATGAGCAGTTCTTC. Looking up the rest from reference TRBV25-1 and TRBJ2-1 gives the full variable domain: EADIYQTPRYLVIGTGKKITLECSQTMGHDKMYWYQQDPGMELHLIHYSYGVNSTEKGDLSSESTVSRIRTEHFPLTLESARPSHTSQYLCASTPMSSYNEQFFGPGTRLTVL.

The chain has TRBV6-2 or TRBV6-3 and TRBJ2-7; D is tentatively TRBD1 or TRBD2 (5 bases each). The CDR3 is 14 residues long. Trimming cost V 5 bases and J 3 bases, with 14 bases left between them. From germline, CDR1 is MNHEY and CDR2 SVGEGT. In DNA form, the CDR3 reads TGTGCCAGCAGTAGGACCACAGGAGGCTACGAGCAGTACTTC. Amino acid sequence: CASSRTTGGYEQYF.

The chain couples TRBV20-1 to TRBJ2-1; TRBD2 aligns across 11 bases. CDR3 size: 15 residues. Germline CDR1 and CDR2: DFQATT and SNEGSKA (reference sequence). V trimming: 5 bases; J trimming: 7 bases; junction bases outside the gene matches: 10. CDR3 nucleotides: TGCAGTGCTGGTCGCGGGACTAGCGGATTTAATGAGCAGTTCTTC. Protein: CSAGRGTSGFNEQFF.